This T cell receptor (beta chain) came from a study of blood T cell repertoires in COVID-19. About the study: The origin of the acute and convalescent COVID-19 samples was the United States, Italy and Spain.

Participants spanned ages about 18 to 90 years and resided in roughly 22 US areas. Categorization into cohorts depended on clinical history that participants reported. V lost 4 bases to trimming and J lost 1 base, with 10 bases between them. The CDR3 is 13 residues long. The germline V gene encodes CDR1 GTSNPN and CDR2 SVGIG (reference sequence). Authors' methods: Cell counts per sample came from amplifying reference gene primers. Produced via immunoSEQ multiplex PCR; TCRdb's table is partial and in-frame only. The DNA was the basis for D and trimming; V, J and clone size are from that table. The sample has roughly 420,000 clones, around nine tenths seen once.

The receptor was derived from a woman in her twenties or thirties with acute COVID-19. J is TRBJ1-1 and V is TRBV30; no clear D. Sequenced: PBMCs or T cells enriched from blood (not recorded which). CDR3 sequence: CAWILYSNTEAFF. CDR3 nucleotides: TGTGCCTGGATCCTTTATTCGAACACTGAAGCTTTCTTT.